The clone carrying this T cell receptor (beta chain) was seen a few times. Other DNA sequences of this sample code for an identical CDR3. Repertoires were generated with immunoSEQ multiplex PCR, while TCRdb's copy carries only in-frame clones and drops some. In the table there are around 110,000 clones, approximately 90% of which are singletons. The record originates from a study of control samples from healthy donors and cancer patients. CDR3 length: 15 residues. In germline, CDR1 is SGHDT, CDR2 YYEEEE. The V gene lost 1 base and the J gene lost 5 bases, with 15 bases spanning the gap. The genes are TRBV5-6 and TRBJ2-5; D could derive from TRBD1 or TRBD2 (6 bases each). Specimen: PBMCs. The receptor was isolated from a woman in her forties or fifties with colorectal cancer. In DNA, the CDR3 is TGTGCCAGCAGCTTGCTGCTAGCGAGGGGGGAGACCCAGTACTTC. Protein: CASSLLLARGETQYF. The full variable domain, rest sourced from reference TRBV5-6 and TRBJ2-5, is DAGVTQSPTHLIKTRGQQVTLRCSPKSGHDTVSWYQQALGQGPQFIFQYYEEEERQRGNFPDRFSGHQFPNYSSELNVNALLLGDSALYLCASSLLLARGETQYFGPGTRLLVL.